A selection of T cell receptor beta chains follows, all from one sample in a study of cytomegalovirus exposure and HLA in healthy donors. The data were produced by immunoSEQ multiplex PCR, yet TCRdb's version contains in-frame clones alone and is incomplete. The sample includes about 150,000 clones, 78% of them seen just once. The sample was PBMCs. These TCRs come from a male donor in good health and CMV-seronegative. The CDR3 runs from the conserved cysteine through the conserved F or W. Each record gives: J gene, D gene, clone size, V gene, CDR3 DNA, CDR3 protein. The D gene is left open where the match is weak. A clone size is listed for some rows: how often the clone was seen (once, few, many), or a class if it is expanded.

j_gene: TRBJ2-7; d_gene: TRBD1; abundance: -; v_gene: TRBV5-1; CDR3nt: TGCGCCAGCAGCTTGGGCCAGGGGGCGGAAGAGCAGTACTTC; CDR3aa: CASSLGQGAEEQYF
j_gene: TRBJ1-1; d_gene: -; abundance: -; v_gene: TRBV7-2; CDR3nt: TGTGCCAGCAGCGCATTGACAGGGAACACTGAAGCTTTCTTT; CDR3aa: CASSALTGNTEAFF
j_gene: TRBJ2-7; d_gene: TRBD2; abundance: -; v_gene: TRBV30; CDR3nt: TGTGCCTGGAGTGTACGGTCGAGCGGGAGTGCCTACGAGCAGTACTTC; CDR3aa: CAWSVRSSGSAYEQYF
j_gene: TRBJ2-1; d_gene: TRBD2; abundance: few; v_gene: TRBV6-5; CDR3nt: TGTGCCAGCAGTTACCGACTAGCGGGGGGCTGGGAGCAGTTCTTC; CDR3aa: CASSYRLAGGWEQFF
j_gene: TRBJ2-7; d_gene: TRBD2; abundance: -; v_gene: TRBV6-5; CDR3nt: TGTGCCGGCGCCCTTCGGGGGGTTTACGAGCAGTACTTC; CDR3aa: CAGALRGVYEQYF
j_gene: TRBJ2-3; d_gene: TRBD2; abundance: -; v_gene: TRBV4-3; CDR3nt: TGCGCCAGCAGCCATACTAGGGGACTAGCGGGGAGCACAGATACGCAGTATTTT; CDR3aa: CASSHTRGLAGSTDTQYF
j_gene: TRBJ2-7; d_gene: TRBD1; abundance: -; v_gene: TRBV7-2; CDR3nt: TGTGCCAGCAGCTTAGGCGTCGGGACAGGGGGCAAAATCTACGAGCAGTACTTC; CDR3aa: CASSLGVGTGGKIYEQYF
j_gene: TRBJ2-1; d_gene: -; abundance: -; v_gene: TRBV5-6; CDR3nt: TGTGCCAGCAGCTTGGGACCACTGGAGATTGTGCAGTTCTTC; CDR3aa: CASSLGPLEIVQFF
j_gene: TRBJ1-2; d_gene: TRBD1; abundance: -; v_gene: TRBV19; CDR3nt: TGTGCCAGTAGTCCGACAGGGATGCAGGGCTACACCTTC; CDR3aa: CASSPTGMQGYTF
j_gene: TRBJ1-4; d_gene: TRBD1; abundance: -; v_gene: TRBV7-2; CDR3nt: TGTGCCAGCAGCTCCACAGGGGCAACTAATGAAAAACTGTTTTTT; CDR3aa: CASSSTGATNEKLFF
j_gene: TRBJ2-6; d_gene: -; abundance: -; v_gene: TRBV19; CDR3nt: TGTGCCAGTAGTAGGGGGGCTGGGGCCAACGTCCTGACTTTC; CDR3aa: CASSRGAGANVLTF
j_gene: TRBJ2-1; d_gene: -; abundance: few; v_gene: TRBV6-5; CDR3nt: TGTGCCAGCAGTTATAAGGGTAGCGGAGAGTACAATGAGCAGTTCTTC; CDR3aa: CASSYKGSGEYNEQFF
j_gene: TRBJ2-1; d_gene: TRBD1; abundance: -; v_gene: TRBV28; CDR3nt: TGTGCCAGCAGTTCCACGGACAGGGGGCGCCTCAATGAGCAGTTCTTC; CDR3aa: CASSSTDRGRLNEQFF
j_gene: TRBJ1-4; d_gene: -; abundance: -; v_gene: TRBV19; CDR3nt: TGTGCCAGTAGTAGCGGCAGCTCCTTTGCAACTAATGAAAAACTGTTTTTT; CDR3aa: CASSSGSSFATNEKLFF
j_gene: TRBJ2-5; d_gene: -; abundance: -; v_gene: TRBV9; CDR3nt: TGTGCCAGCAGCGTGCGACCCGGGGGAGAGACCCAGTACTTC; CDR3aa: CASSVRPGGETQYF
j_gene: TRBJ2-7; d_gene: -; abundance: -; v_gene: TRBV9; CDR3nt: TGTGCCAGCAGCCCCCGGACTGGGGAAGACGAGCAGTACTTC; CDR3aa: CASSPRTGEDEQYF